Presented here are 22 T cell receptor beta chains from one specimen sequenced in a study of T cell responses to AZD1222 COVID-19 vaccine. Using immunoSEQ multiplex PCR, the repertoire was profiled, and TCRdb retains in-frame clones only, with some absent. This sample has 80,000 or so clones, with 70% to 80% found just once. The specimen comprised peripheral blood, sampled 28 days after the second dose of the MenACWY control vaccine. These receptors originate from an adult who received the MenACWY meningococcal vaccine as a control.

This clone was observed a few times. V usage is TRBV6-5 and J usage is TRBJ2-2; D is unclear. The germline CDR1 and CDR2 sequences are MNHEY and SVGAGI. Trimming shortened V by 6 bases and J by 7 bases, and 9 bases separated the two germline ends. This CDR3 comprises 12 residues. CDR3 bases: TGTGCCAGCAGCGGATTCGGCGGGGAGCTGTTTTTT. Translated: CASSGFGGELFF.

The genes are TRBV29-1 and TRBJ2-7, with a possible D match to TRBD2 (7 bases). This CDR3 region has 13 residues. Per germline, CDR1 SQVTM and CDR2 ANQGSEA. Trimming left V 5 bases short and J 7 bases short, with 18 bases between. The CDR3, as DNA: TGCAGCGTTAAGGGGGGGGATTTGGCGGAGCAGTACTTC. It yields the protein CSVKGGDLAEQYF.

The V and J genes are TRBV29-1 and TRBJ2-7, with 11 nucleotides matching TRBD2. CDR1 and CDR2 (germline): SQVTM, ANQGSEA. The V gene end was trimmed by 4 bases and the J gene end by 4 bases; junction bases not matched to a gene: 9. This CDR3 region has 15 residues. The CDR3 protein is CSVVVAGGPIYEQYF. CDR3 sequence (DNA): TGCAGCGTTGTCGTAGCGGGAGGGCCGATTTACGAGCAGTACTTC.

The rearrangement joins TRBV30 to TRBJ2-5, with no clear D. The CDR3 loop spans 13 amino acids. V lost 2 bases to trimming and J lost 2 bases, with 9 bases between them. Germline-derived CDR1 and CDR2 are GTSNPN and SVGIG (reference sequence). The chain's CDR3 is CAWSRTIQETQYF. The CDR3 nucleotides are TGTGCCTGGAGTCGGACCATTCAAGAGACCCAGTACTTC.

The gene calls are TRBV9 and TRBJ1-2; D is uncertain. Germline-derived CDR1 and CDR2 are SGDLS and YYNGEE. V was cut by 3 bases and J by 6 bases, with 9 bases left in between. The CDR3 extends over 12 amino acids. CDR3 DNA sequence: TGTGCCAGCAGCGACGACACCAATGGCTACACCTTC. Protein product: CASSDDTNGYTF.

This chain uses TRBV6-2 or TRBV6-3 with TRBJ1-2; D may be TRBD1 (5 bases). Germline-derived CDR1 and CDR2 are MNHEY and SVGEGT. V was cut by 6 bases and J by 7 bases, with 9 bases left in between. CDR3 length: 11 residues. Written as DNA, the CDR3 is TGTGCCAGCAGCGGAGGGGTTGGCTACACCTTC. It yields the protein CASSGGVGYTF.

This chain connects TRBV19 to TRBJ2-2; D assignment may be TRBD1 or TRBD2 (5 bases each). This CDR3 contains 14 residues. Germline CDR1 and CDR2: LNHDA and SQIVND (reference sequence). The V and J ends lost 8 bases and 1 base respectively, with 11 bases between them. In nucleotides, the CDR3 is TGTGCCAGTCGGTCAGGGAGGAACACCGGGGAGCTGTTTTTT. Protein: CASRSGRNTGELFF.

This sequence joins TRBV7-2 and TRBJ1-1; no clear D. Germline V CDR1 and CDR2: SGHTA, FQGNSA. CDR3 length equals 14 residues. V lost 7 bases and J 4 bases, leaving 16 bases between the germline ends. The CDR3 DNA reads as TGTGCCAGCAAGGTGGGGAATGAGGGCACTGAAGCTTTCTTT. It is translated as CASKVGNEGTEAFF.

This chain links TRBV5-1 with TRBJ2-6; D is unclear. In germline, CDR1 is SGHRS, CDR2 YFSETQ. This CDR3 has 15 residues. Between the trimmed V and J ends, which lost 1 base and 1 base, there was a span of 6 bases. The chain's CDR3 is CASSLIPSGANVLTF. CDR3 in DNA: TGCGCCAGCAGCTTGATACCGTCTGGGGCCAACGTCCTGACTTTC.

V gene TRBV7-2 combines with J gene TRBJ1-3, with TRBD1 identical over 7 bases. This CDR3 spans 16 amino acids. The germline gives CDR1 SGHTA, CDR2 FQGNSA. The ends lost 2 bases at V and 4 bases at J; junction bases unmatched: 8. CDR3 sequence reads: CASSLMGQLYGNTIYF. The CDR3 DNA is TGTGCCAGCAGCTTAATGGGACAGCTTTACGGAAACACCATATATTTT. The full variable domain, with the rest looked up from reference TRBV7-2 and TRBJ1-3, is GAGVSQSPSNKVTEKGKDVELRCDPISGHTALYWYRQSLGQGLEFLIYFQGNSAPDKSGLPSDRFSAERTGGSVSTLTIQRTQQEDSAVYLCASSLMGQLYGNTIYFGEGSWLTVV.

The chain couples TRBV28 to TRBJ2-7; 10 bases line up with TRBD1. CDR3 length: 20 amino acids. Germline assignment: CDR1 MDHEN and CDR2 SYDVKM. V lost 1 base to trimming and J lost 3 bases; unmatched junction nucleotides: 18. The CDR3 loop is CASSLLPAGQGVGRDYEQYF. The DNA for the CDR3 is TGTGCCAGCAGTTTATTGCCCGCCGGACAGGGGGTGGGGAGGGACTACGAGCAGTACTTC.

The V gene is TRBV7-2, the J gene TRBJ1-4; D unclear. Germline-derived CDR1 and CDR2 are SGHTA and FQGNSA. V was shortened by 5 bases and J by 7 bases, with 11 bases between the two germline ends. The CDR3 is 13 residues long. CDR3 bases: TGTGCCAGCAGCCCCACTCGGTCTGAAAAACTGTTTTTT. This codes for CASSPTRSEKLFF.

This sequence joins TRBV5-5 and TRBJ1-1; the D is unclear. The V and J ends lost 0 bases and 10 bases respectively, with 10 bases between them. The CDR3 has 12 amino acids. In germline, CDR1 is SGHKS, CDR2 YYEKEE (reference sequence). CDR3: CASSLEFLPAFF. The CDR3 DNA reads TGTGCCAGCAGCTTGGAATTCCTGCCAGCTTTCTTT.

The table lists this clone with a count of one. The chain employs TRBV5-6 and TRBJ1-3; D unclear. This CDR3 spans 14 amino acids. Germline V gene data show CDR1 as SGHDT and CDR2 as YYEEEE. V dropped 2 bases and J dropped 4 bases, with 10 bases sitting between them. CDR3 nucleotides: TGTGCCAGCAGCTTTAACCCCGACGGAAACACCATATATTTT. Protein: CASSFNPDGNTIYF.

J is TRBJ2-1 and V is TRBV7-2, with 8 bases matching TRBD2. The germline V gene encodes CDR1 SGHTA and CDR2 FQGNSA. This CDR3 region has 16 residues. After removal of 5 bases from V and 0 bases from J, the junction contained 6 bases not matched to a gene. The DNA of the CDR3 is TGTGCCAGCAGCATCCAGGCGGGGGGCTCCTACAATGAGCAGTTCTTC. Translated: CASSIQAGGSYNEQFF.

The rearrangement links TRBV12-3 or TRBV12-4 to TRBJ1-5, with TRBD1 as a possible D gene (6 bases). This CDR3 is built from 12 residues. Trimming pared 7 bases from V and 6 bases from J, leaving 10 bases between. CDR3 sequence reads: CASTRGVQPQHF. The CDR3 nucleotides read TGTGCCAGCACGAGGGGGGTTCAGCCCCAGCATTTT.

The chain couples TRBV27 to TRBJ2-7; TRBD1 aligns across 9 bases. The CDR3 is made up of 15 amino acids. The junction had 8 bases not matched to a gene; V was cut back by 5 bases and J by 3 bases. Germline loops: CDR1 MNHEY, CDR2 SMNVEV (reference sequence). The CDR3 reads CASSQTGTGYYEQYF. CDR3 nucleotides: TGTGCCAGCAGTCAAACCGGGACAGGGTACTACGAGCAGTACTTC.

V is TRBV28 and J is TRBJ2-5; D is possibly TRBD1 (6 bases). V was clipped by 6 bases and J by 5 bases, with 10 bases between them. Germline CDR1 and CDR2: MDHEN and SYDVKM. CDR3 length equals 12 residues. CDR3 sequence (DNA): TGTGCCAGCAGGACAGGCGTGGAGACCCAGTACTTC. Translating gives CASRTGVETQYF. The entire variable domain, with the rest obtained from reference TRBV28 and TRBJ2-5, is as follows: DVKVTQSSRYLVKRTGEKVFLECVQDMDHENMFWYRQDPGLGLRLIYFSYDVKMKEKGDIPEGYSVSREKKERFSLILESASTNQTSMYLCASRTGVETQYFGPGTRLLVL.

This chain joins TRBV7-9 and TRBJ2-1; D is unresolved. CDR1 and CDR2 (germline): SEHNR, FQNEAQ (reference sequence). The CDR3 runs 11 residues. Trimming removed 4 bases at V and 6 bases at J, with 4 bases between. CDR3 in amino acids: CASSSGNEQFF. DNA of the CDR3: TGTGCCAGCAGCTCAGGCAATGAGCAGTTCTTC. Supplemented by reference TRBV7-9 and TRBJ2-1, the full variable domain reads DTGVSQNPRHKITKRGQNVTFRCDPISEHNRLYWYRQTLGQGPEFLTYFQNEAQLEKSRLLSDRFSAERPKGSFSTLEIQRTEQGDSAMYLCASSSGNEQFFGPGTRLTVL.

V and J are TRBV30 and TRBJ1-2; D may be TRBD1 (6 bases). The V gene's germline CDR1 is GTSNPN and CDR2 SVGIG (reference sequence). This CDR3 comprises 12 residues. The ends were cut back, 2 bases at V and 6 bases at J, with 10 bases in the middle. The CDR3 nucleotides are TGTGCCTGGAGTACAGGGACGGATGGCTACACCTTC. Translated, it gives CAWSTGTDGYTF.

The rearrangement joins TRBV27 to TRBJ1-2; unclear D gene. The germline CDR1 and CDR2 sequences are MNHEY and SMNVEV (reference sequence). The CDR3 sequence is 9 residues long. The V end lost 6 bases, the J end lost 4 bases, and 0 bases lay between the germline ends. Here the CDR3 DNA reads TGTGCCAGCAGCTATGGCTACACCTTC. This encodes CASSYGYTF.

The V gene is TRBV4-2, the J gene TRBJ1-1; 8 bases are a match to TRBD1. With V trimmed by 1 base and J by 4 bases, 8 bases remained unmatched. The germline V gene encodes CDR1 LGHNA and CDR2 YNFKEQ. The CDR3 contains 16 residues. This CDR3 is CASSQGQGRGGTEAFF. The CDR3 DNA reads TGTGCCAGCAGCCAAGGACAGGGGCGCGGGGGCACTGAAGCTTTCTTT.